This entry is about one T cell receptor (beta chain). Antigen: not known. PCR used 60 Vbeta primers and 13 Jbeta primers. Some clones are missing from TCRdb's copy, which holds only in-frame ones; the method was immunoSEQ multiplex PCR. The sample has 110,000 or so clones; roughly two thirds are singletons. Germline-derived CDR1 and CDR2 are MGHRA and YSYEKL. This CDR3 spans 13 amino acids. Trimming removed 4 bases at V and 3 bases at J, with 9 bases between. This record belongs to a study of cytomegalovirus exposure and HLA in healthy donors. Across the whole study: Some 80 million unique TCR sequences came from HLA-typed donors in an early release. Points from the study as a whole: A later analysis found TCR association rates differed by HLA locus, highest for DRB1 and lowest for HLA-C. Indistinguishable V segments, including TRBV6-2 and TRBV6-3, were excluded.

The sequenced material came from PBMCs. V and J are TRBV4-1 and TRBJ2-5; TRBD1 might be the D (5 bases). The receptor was isolated from a man younger than 35 in good health and CMV-seropositive. CDR3 DNA: TGCGCCAGCAGCCCCGACAGTAAAGAGACCCAGTACTTC. This translates into CASSPDSKETQYF.